Listed below are T cell receptor beta chains from one sample, sequenced in a study of human T cells and chemical hapten exposure. TCRdb recomputed calls from the 5' RACE reads with MiXCR, one row per CDR3 protein. This table has about 140,000 distinct CDR3 sequences, roughly 4% appearing once. The receptors were gathered from a female donor in good health. CDR3s include the opening cysteine and the closing phenylalanine or tryptophan. The D gene is left open where the match is weak. Not every row has a clone size; where given, it reads once, few, many or a size class.

j_call clone_size d_call v_call cdr3_aa cdr3_nt
TRBJ2-1 many TRBD2 TRBV5-1 CASSSGGVYNEQFF TGCGCCAGCTCGAGCGGGGGGGTTTACAATGAGCAGTTCTTC
TRBJ1-1 many - TRBV20-1 CSARWTESTEAFF TGCAGTGCTAGATGGACGGAGAGCACTGAAGCTTTCTTT
TRBJ1-4 - - TRBV20-1 CSASGGSNEKLFF TGCAGTGCTAGTGGGGGTAGTAATGAAAAACTGTTTTTT
TRBJ2-1 many TRBD1 TRBV9 CASSHRGSDEQFF TGTGCCAGCAGTCACAGGGGCAGCGATGAGCAGTTCTTC
TRBJ2-7 many - TRBV9 CASSAAGVVDEQYF TGTGCCAGCAGCGCAGCAGGGGTCGTTGACGAGCAGTACTTC
TRBJ2-1 many - TRBV27 CASNPGQGGGNEQFF TGTGCCAGCAATCCCGGACAGGGAGGGGGCAATGAGCAGTTCTTC
TRBJ2-2 - - TRBV29-1 CSATGPGELFF TGCAGCGCTACAGGCCCCGGGGAGCTGTTTTTT
TRBJ2-6 - TRBD1 TRBV12-3/TRBV12-4 CASSLLTGVGANVLTF TGTGCCAGCAGCCTACTAACAGGGGTTGGGGCCAACGTCCTGACTTTC
TRBJ2-3 - - TRBV3-1 CASSRHESLYRASPDTQYF TGTGCCAGCAGCCGCCACGAGAGCTTATACAGGGCCTCCCCAGATACGCAGTATTTT
TRBJ2-7 many - TRBV20-1 CSARDMGVPEQYF TGCAGTGCTAGAGATATGGGTGTTCCCGAGCAGTACTTC
TRBJ2-1 many TRBD2 TRBV5-6 CASSLSGGAYSYNEQFF TGTGCCAGCAGCTTGAGCGGGGGTGCATACTCCTACAATGAGCAGTTCTTC
TRBJ2-3 - TRBD2 TRBV4-3 CASSQDFAGGQSTSTDTQYF TGCGCCAGCAGCCAAGATTTCGCGGGGGGTCAATCAACTAGCACAGATACGCAGTATTTT
TRBJ2-7 many - TRBV5-1 CASSLAPGRQADYEQYF TGCGCCAGCAGCTTGGCCCCTGGGAGGCAAGCGGACTACGAGCAGTACTTC
TRBJ1-6 many - TRBV7-9 CASSFTREESPLHF TGTGCCAGCAGCTTCACCAGGGAAGAATCACCCCTCCACTTT
TRBJ1-1 many - TRBV9 CASSVGPGPPFEAFF TGTGCCAGCAGCGTAGGACCGGGACCCCCGTTTGAAGCTTTCTTT
TRBJ1-5 - TRBD1 TRBV3-1 CASSPGQGAYQPQHF TGTGCCAGCAGCCCGGGACAGGGGGCCTATCAGCCCCAGCATTTT
TRBJ1-2 many - TRBV6-1 CASSRGTLTWTYGYTF TGTGCCAGCTCCCGAGGCACGCTCACTTGGACCTATGGCTACACCTTC
TRBJ1-2 many - TRBV6-1 CASSTKQGLYGYTF TGTGCCAGCAGTACTAAACAGGGACTCTATGGCTACACCTTC
TRBJ2-3 many TRBD2 TRBV5-1 CASSHPRVAGLEMDTQYF TGCGCCAGCAGCCACCCGAGGGTAGCGGGGCTCGAAATGGATACGCAGTATTTT
TRBJ1-3 - - TRBV5-6 CASSLGQSPGDTIYF TGTGCCAGCAGCTTGGGCCAATCGCCGGGGGACACCATATATTTT
TRBJ2-2 many - TRBV7-9 CASSPTLTRGENTGELFF TGTGCCAGCAGTCCCACCCTCACGAGAGGGGAGAACACCGGGGAGCTGTTTTTT
TRBJ2-1 many - TRBV4-1 CASSQGVSYNEQFF TGCGCCAGCAGCCAGGGGGTCTCCTACAATGAGCAGTTCTTC
TRBJ2-4 many - TRBV25-1 CASRGKDCKVAKNIQYF TGTGCCAGCAGGGGGAAGGATTGTAAGGTAGCCAAAAACATTCAGTACTTC
TRBJ1-6 - - TRBV20-1 CSGRRTGNSPLHF TGCAGTGGGAGACGCACAGGTAATTCACCCCTCCACTTT
TRBJ1-1 - TRBD1 TRBV28 CASSLFQGGNTEAFF TGTGCCAGCAGTTTATTCCAGGGGGGAAACACTGAAGCTTTCTTT
TRBJ2-6 many - TRBV7-9 CASSLDLAGANVLTF TGTGCCAGCAGCTTAGACTTGGCTGGGGCCAACGTCCTGACTTTC
TRBJ1-5 many - TRBV6-1 CGTKTGNNQPQHF TGTGGAACTAAGACAGGCAACAATCAGCCCCAGCATTTT
TRBJ2-3 - TRBD2 TRBV27 CASSFGASGDLGAADTQYF TGTGCCAGCAGTTTTGGAGCTAGCGGGGACCTGGGTGCAGCGGATACGCAGTATTTT
TRBJ1-2 many TRBD1 TRBV12-3/TRBV12-4 CASDTGQGANGYTF TGTGCCAGTGACACGGGACAGGGGGCCAATGGCTACACCTTC
TRBJ2-3 many - TRBV20-1 CSAPRALAAFTDTQYF TGCAGTGCCCCGAGAGCGCTAGCAGCGTTCACAGATACGCAGTATTTT
TRBJ1-4 many - TRBV7-9 CASSLAGGGKLFF TGTGCCAGCAGCTTAGCAGGAGGGGGAAAACTGTTTTTT
TRBJ1-2 - - TRBV6-5 CASSYSRGKGYTF TGTGCCAGCAGTTACTCCAGGGGAAAAGGCTACACCTTC
TRBJ1-1 many - TRBV11-2 CASSPRQTMNTEAFF TGTGCCAGCAGCCCGAGACAGACGATGAACACTGAAGCTTTCTTT
TRBJ1-2 many - TRBV7-2 CASSLSSHLDYGYTF TGTGCCAGCAGCTTATCGTCTCACCTGGACTATGGCTACACCTTC
TRBJ2-2 many - TRBV3-1 CASSQPRGQIAGELFF TGTGCCAGCAGCCAACCGCGCGGACAGATTGCCGGGGAGCTGTTTTTT
TRBJ1-4 many - TRBV25-1 CASGREKLFF TGTGCCAGTGGGCGGGAAAAACTGTTTTTT
TRBJ2-4 many - TRBV5-1 CASSEGVQNIQYF TGCGCCAGCAGCGAGGGGGTTCAAAACATTCAGTACTTC
TRBJ2-5 many - TRBV7-9 CASSKTSSHETQYF TGTGCCAGCAGCAAGACGTCCAGTCATGAGACCCAGTACTTC
TRBJ2-7 many - TRBV5-1 CASSRQYEQYF TGCGCCAGCAGTCGACAGTACGAGCAGTACTTC
TRBJ1-2 few - TRBV20-1 CSAKTPRQSYGYTF TGCAGTGCTAAGACCCCCAGGCAGTCCTATGGCTACACCTTC
TRBJ2-3 few TRBD2 TRBV6-6 CASIPISGGATDTQYF TGTGCCAGCATCCCCATTAGCGGGGGGGCAACAGATACGCAGTATTTT
TRBJ2-2 many - TRBV5-1 CASSLDQNTGELFF TGCGCCAGCAGCTTGGATCAGAACACCGGGGAGCTGTTTTTT
TRBJ1-5 few - TRBV18 CASSLTRQPQHF TGTGCCAGCTCCCTGACACGTCAGCCCCAGCATTTT
TRBJ1-2 many - TRBV3-1 CASSQDPRRNYGYTF TGTGCCAGCAGCCAAGACCCTCGCAGAAACTATGGCTACACCTTC